The next 3 T cell receptor beta chains were all read from a single sample in a study of Tregs in tolerant kidney transplant recipients. Generated by immunoSEQ multiplex PCR, the TCRdb table keeps only in-frame clones and is missing some. The sample yields roughly 80,000 clones, roughly 90% seen once. The sequenced sample was Tregs from blood, obtained before the transplant. The receptors here all came from a human donor who received a combined kidney and bone marrow transplant.

In its sample, this clone was seen a few times. This chain connects TRBV5-1 to TRBJ2-7; TRBD1 matches 8 bases. The CDR3 has 15 amino acids. Germline CDR1 and CDR2: SGHRS and YFSETQ. V was pared by 0 bases and J by 4 bases, with 6 bases of the junction left unmatched. The CDR3 is CASSLGGTGAYEQYF. CDR3 nucleotides: TGCGCCAGCAGCTTGGGGGGGACAGGAGCGTACGAGCAGTACTTC.

V and J are TRBV15 and TRBJ2-5; D uncertain. Germline CDR1 is LNHNV and CDR2 is YYDKDF (reference sequence). The V and J ends lost 1 base and 2 bases respectively, with 11 bases between them. The CDR3 totals 15 residues. CDR3 sequence: CATSRGMEKQETQYF. In DNA form, the CDR3 reads TGTGCCACCAGCAGAGGAATGGAAAAGCAAGAGACCCAGTACTTC.

The chain joins TRBV9 to TRBJ2-7, with 7 bases aligning to TRBD2. J lost 5 bases, V lost 3 bases, and 8 bases had no gene match. Germline lookup yields CDR1 SGDLS and CDR2 YYNGEE. CDR3 length equals 14 residues. Here the CDR3 DNA reads TGTGCCAGCAGCGGTAGCGGGCCAATTAACGAGCAGTACTTC. As protein: CASSGSGPINEQYF.